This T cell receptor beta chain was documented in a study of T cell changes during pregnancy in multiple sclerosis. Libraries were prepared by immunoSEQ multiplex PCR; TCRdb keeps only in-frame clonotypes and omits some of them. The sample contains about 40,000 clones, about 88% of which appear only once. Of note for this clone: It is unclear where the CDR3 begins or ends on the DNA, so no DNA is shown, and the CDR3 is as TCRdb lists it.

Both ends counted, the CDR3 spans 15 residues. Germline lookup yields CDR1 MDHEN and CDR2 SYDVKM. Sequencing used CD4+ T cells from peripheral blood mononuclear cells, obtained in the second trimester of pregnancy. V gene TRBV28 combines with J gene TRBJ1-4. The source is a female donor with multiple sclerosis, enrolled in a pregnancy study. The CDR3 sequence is CASSILGQAGRQLFF.